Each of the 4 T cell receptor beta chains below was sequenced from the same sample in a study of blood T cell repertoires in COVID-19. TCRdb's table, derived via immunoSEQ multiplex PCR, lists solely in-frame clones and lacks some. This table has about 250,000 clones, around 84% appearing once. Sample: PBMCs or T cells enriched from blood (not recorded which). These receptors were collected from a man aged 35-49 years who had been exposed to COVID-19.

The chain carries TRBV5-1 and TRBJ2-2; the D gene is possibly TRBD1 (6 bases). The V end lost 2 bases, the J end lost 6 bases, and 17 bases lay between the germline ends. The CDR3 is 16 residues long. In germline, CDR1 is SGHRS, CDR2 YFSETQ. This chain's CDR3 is CASSLPPGQFPGELFF. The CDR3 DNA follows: TGCGCCAGCAGCTTACCACCCGGACAGTTTCCCGGGGAGCTGTTTTTT.

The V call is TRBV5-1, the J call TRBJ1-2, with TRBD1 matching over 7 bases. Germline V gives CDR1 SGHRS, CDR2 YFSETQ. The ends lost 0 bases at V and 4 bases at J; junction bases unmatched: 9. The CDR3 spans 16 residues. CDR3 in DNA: TGCGCCAGCAGCTTGGCCGGGACAGTCAGCGGCTATGGCTACACCTTC. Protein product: CASSLAGTVSGYGYTF.

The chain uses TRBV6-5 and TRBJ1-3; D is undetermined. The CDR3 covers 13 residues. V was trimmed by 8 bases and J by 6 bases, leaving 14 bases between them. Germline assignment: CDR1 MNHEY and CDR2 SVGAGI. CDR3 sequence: CASCPGSSNTIYF. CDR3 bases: TGTGCCAGCTGTCCGGGTTCTTCAAACACCATATATTTT.

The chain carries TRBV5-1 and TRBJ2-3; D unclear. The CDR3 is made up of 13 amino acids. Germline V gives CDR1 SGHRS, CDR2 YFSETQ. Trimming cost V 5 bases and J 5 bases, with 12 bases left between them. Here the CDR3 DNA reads TGCGCCAGCAGGAGGAACCAACAAGATACGCAGTATTTT. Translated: CASRRNQQDTQYF.